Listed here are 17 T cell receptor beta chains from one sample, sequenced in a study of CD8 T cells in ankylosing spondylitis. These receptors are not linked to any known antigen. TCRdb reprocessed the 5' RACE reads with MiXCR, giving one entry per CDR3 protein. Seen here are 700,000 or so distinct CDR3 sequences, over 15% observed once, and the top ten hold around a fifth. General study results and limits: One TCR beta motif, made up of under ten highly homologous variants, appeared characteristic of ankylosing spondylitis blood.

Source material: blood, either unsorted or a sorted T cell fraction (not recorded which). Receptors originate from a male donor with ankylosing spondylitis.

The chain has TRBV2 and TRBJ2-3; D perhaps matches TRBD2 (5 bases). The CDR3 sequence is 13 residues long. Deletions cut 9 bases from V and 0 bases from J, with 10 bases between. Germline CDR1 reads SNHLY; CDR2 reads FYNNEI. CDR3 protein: CASIRESTDTQYF. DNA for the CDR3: TGTGCCAGTATCCGGGAAAGCACAGATACGCAGTATTTT.

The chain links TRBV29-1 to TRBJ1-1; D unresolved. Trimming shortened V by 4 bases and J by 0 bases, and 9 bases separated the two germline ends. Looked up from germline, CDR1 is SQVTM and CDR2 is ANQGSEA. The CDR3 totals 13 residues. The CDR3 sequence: CSVGETMNTEAFF. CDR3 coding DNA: TGCAGCGTTGGGGAAACTATGAACACTGAAGCTTTCTTT.

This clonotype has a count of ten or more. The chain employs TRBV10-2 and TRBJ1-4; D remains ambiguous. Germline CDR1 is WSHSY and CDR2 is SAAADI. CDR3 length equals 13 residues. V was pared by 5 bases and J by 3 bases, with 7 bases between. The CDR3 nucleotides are TGCGCCAGCAGTTACGAGGCTAATGAAAAACTGTTTTTT. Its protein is CASSYEANEKLFF.

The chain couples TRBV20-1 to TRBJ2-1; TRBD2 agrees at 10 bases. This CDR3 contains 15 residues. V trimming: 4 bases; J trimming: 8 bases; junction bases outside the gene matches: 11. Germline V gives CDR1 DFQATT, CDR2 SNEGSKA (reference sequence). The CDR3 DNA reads TGCAGTGCTACCCGAGGAGCGGGAGGGTTGTATGAGCAGTTCTTC. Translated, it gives CSATRGAGGLYEQFF.

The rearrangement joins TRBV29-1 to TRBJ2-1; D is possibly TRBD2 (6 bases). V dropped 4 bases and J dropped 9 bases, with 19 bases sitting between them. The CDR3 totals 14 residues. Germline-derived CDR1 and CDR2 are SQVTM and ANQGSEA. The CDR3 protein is CSVAGPGRRGEQFF. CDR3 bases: TGCAGCGTTGCGGGACCAGGGAGGAGGGGTGAGCAGTTCTTC.

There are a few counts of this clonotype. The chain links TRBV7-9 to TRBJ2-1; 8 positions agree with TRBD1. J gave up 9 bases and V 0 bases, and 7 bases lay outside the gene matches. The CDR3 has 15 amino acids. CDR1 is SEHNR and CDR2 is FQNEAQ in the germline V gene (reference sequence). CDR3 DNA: TGTGCCAGCAGCTTAGCCCAGGGGGCGCGGGGTGAGCAGTTCTTC. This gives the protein CASSLAQGARGEQFF.

DNA for the CDR3: TGTGCCAGTAGTATAGAGGACAGTTACAATGAGCAGTTCTTC. It specifies CASSIEDSYNEQFF. The rearrangement joins TRBV19 to TRBJ2-1; possible D gene TRBD1, 6 bases. The CDR3 consists of 14 residues. The germline V gene has CDR1 LNHDA and CDR2 SQIVND (reference sequence). The V end was cut by 0 bases, the J end by 4 bases, with 7 bases between.

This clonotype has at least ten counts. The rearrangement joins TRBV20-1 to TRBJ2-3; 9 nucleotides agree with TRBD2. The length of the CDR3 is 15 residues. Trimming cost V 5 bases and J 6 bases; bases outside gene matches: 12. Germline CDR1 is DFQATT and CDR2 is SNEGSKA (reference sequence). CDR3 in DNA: TGCAGTGCTCCTGTAGCGGGAGTCGGGTGGGATACGCAGTATTTT. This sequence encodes CSAPVAGVGWDTQYF.

CDR3 sequence reads: CASRRGTGVYNEQFF. The CDR3 DNA is TGCGCCAGCCGACGCGGGACAGGGGTGTACAATGAGCAGTTCTTC. The chain uses TRBV5-1 and TRBJ2-1; the match to TRBD1 covers 10 bases. Germline CDR1 SGHRS, CDR2 YFSETQ. The ends lost 7 bases at V and 4 bases at J; junction bases unmatched: 8. The CDR3 has 15 residues. Supplemented by reference TRBV5-1 and TRBJ2-1, the full variable domain reads KAGVTQTPRYLIKTRGQQVTLSCSPISGHRSVSWYQQTPGQGLQFLFEYFSETQRNKGNFPGRFSGRQFSNSRSEMNVSTLELGDSALYLCASRRGTGVYNEQFFGPGTRLTVL.

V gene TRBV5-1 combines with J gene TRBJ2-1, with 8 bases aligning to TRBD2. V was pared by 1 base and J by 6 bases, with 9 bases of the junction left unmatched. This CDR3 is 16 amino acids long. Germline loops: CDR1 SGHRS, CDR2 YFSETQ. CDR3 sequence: CASSLSAGGTFNEQFF. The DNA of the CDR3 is TGCGCCAGCAGCTTGTCGGCGGGGGGCACCTTCAATGAGCAGTTCTTC.

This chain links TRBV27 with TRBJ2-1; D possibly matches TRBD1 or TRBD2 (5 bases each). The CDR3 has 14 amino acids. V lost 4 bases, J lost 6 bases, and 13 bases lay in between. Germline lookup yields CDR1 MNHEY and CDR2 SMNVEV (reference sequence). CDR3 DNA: TGTGCCAGCAGTTCTATGGGGACGGGCAATGAGCAGTTCTTC. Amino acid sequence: CASSSMGTGNEQFF.

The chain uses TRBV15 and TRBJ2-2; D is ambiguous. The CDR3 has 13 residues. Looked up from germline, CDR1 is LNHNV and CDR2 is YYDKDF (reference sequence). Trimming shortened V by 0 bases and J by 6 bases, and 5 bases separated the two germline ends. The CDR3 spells CATSRDEAGELFF. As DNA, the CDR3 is TGTGCCACCAGCAGAGACGAAGCCGGGGAGCTGTTTTTT. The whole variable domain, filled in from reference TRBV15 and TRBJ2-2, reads DAMVIQNPRYQVTQFGKPVTLSCSQTLNHNVMYWYQQKSSQAPKLLFHYYDKDFNNEADTPDNFQSRRPNTSFCFLDIRSPGLGDTAMYLCATSRDEAGELFFGEGSRLTVL.

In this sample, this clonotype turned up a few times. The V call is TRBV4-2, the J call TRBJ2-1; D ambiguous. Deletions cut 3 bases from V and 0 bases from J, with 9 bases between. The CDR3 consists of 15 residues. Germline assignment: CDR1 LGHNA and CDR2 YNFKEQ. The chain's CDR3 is CASSQARLSYNEQFF. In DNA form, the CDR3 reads TGTGCCAGCAGCCAGGCCCGACTCTCCTACAATGAGCAGTTCTTC.

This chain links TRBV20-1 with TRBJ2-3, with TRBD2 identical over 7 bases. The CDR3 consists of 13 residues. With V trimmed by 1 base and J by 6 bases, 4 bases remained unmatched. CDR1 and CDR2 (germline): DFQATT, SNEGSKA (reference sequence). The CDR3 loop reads CSARGLAMDTQYF. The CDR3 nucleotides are TGCAGTGCTAGAGGACTAGCAATGGATACGCAGTATTTT.

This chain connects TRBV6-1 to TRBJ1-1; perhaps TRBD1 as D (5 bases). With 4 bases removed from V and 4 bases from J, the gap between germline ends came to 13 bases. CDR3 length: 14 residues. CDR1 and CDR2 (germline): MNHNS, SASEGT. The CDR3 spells CASSVTGFATEAFF. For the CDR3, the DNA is TGTGCCAGCAGTGTTACAGGATTCGCCACTGAAGCTTTCTTT.

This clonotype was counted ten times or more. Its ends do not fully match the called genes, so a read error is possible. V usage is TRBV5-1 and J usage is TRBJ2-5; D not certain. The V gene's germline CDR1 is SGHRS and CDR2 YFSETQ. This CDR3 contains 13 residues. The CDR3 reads CASSLELQETQYF. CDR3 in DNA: TGTGCCAGCTCACTGGAGCTCCAAGAGACCCAGTACTTC.

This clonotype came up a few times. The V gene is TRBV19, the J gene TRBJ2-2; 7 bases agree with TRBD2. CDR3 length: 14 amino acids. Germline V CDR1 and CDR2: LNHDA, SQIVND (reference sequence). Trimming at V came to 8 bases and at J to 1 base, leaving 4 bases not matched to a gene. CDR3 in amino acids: CASRGDLNTGELFF. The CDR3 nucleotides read TGTGCCAGTCGGGGGGACCTGAACACCGGGGAGCTGTTTTTT.